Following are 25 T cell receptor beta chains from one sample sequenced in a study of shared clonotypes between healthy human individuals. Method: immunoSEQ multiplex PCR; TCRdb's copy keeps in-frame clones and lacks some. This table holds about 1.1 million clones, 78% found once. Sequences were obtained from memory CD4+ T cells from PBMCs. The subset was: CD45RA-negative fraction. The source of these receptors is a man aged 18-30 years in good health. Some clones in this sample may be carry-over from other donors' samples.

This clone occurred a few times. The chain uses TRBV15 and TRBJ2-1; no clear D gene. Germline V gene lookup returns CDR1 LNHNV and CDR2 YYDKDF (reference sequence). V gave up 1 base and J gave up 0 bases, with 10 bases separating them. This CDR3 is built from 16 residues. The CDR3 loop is CATSRAGLSSYNEQFF. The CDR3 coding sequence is TGTGCCACCAGCAGAGCCGGGTTAAGCTCCTACAATGAGCAGTTCTTC.

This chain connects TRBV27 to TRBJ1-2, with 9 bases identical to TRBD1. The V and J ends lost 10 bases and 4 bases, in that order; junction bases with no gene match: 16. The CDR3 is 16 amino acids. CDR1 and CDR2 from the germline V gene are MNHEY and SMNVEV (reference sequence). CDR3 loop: CATRSPGTGIIYGYTF. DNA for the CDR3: TGTGCCACTAGATCACCCGGGACAGGGATTATCTATGGCTACACCTTC.

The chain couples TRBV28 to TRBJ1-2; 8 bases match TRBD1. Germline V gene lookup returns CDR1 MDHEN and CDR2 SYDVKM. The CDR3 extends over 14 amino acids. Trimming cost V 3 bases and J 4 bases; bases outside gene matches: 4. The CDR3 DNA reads TGTGCCAGCAGTTTGGACAGGGTTGGCTATGGCTACACCTTC. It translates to CASSLDRVGYGYTF.

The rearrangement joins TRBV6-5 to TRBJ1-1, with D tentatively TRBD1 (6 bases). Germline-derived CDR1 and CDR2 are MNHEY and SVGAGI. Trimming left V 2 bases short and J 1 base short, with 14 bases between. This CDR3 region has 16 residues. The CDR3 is CASSYGQGLSNTEAFF. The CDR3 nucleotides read TGTGCCAGCAGTTACGGGCAGGGGCTCTCGAACACTGAAGCTTTCTTT.

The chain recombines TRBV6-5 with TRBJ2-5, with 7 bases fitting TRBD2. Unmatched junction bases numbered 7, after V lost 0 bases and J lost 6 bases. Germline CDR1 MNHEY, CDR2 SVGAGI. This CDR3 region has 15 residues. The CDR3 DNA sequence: TGTGCCAGCAGTTACTCGACGGGGAGGGGTCAGACCCAGTACTTC. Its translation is CASSYSTGRGQTQYF.

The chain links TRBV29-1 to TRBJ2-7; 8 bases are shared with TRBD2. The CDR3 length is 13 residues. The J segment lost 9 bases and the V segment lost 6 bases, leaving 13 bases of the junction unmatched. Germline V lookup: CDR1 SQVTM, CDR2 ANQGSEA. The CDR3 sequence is CSVMQSGTRGQYF. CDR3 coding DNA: TGCAGCGTCATGCAGAGCGGGACTAGGGGGCAGTACTTC.

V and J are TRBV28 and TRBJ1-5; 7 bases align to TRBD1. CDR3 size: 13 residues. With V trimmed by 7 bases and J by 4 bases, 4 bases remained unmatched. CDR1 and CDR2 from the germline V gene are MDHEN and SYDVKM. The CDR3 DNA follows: TGTGCCAGCAATACAGGGGCAAATCAGCCCCAGCATTTT. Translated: CASNTGANQPQHF.

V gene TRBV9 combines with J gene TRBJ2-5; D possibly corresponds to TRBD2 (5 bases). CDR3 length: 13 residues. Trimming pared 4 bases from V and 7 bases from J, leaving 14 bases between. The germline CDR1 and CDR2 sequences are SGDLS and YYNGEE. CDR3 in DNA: TGTGCCAGCAGCATACGACTCGGAGGGACCCAGTACTTC. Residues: CASSIRLGGTQYF.

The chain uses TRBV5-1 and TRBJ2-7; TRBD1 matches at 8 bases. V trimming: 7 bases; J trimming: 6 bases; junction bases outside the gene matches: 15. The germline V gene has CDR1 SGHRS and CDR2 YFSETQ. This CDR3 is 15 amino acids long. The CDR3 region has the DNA TGCGCCAGCGGACAGCAGGGGGCTACGGTTGGCGAGCAGTACTTC. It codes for CASGQQGATVGEQYF.

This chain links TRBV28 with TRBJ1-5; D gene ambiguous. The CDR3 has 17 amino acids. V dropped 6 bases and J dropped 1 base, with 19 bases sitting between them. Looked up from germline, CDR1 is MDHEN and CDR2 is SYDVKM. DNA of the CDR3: TGTGCCAGCAGAAGAATATGGCTGCCCGGGAGCAATCAGCCCCAGCATTTT. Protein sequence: CASRRIWLPGSNQPQHF.

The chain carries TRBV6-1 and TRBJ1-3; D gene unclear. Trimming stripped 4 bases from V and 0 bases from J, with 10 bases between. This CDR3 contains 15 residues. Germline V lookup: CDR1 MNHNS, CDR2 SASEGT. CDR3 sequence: CASSGRRISGNTIYF. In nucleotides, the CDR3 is TGTGCCAGCAGTGGGAGACGGATCTCTGGAAACACCATATATTTT.

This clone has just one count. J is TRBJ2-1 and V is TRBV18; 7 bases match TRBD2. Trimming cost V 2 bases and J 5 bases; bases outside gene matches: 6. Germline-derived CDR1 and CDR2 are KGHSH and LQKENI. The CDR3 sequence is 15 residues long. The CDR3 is CASSPLASGNNEQFF. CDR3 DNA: TGTGCCAGCTCACCATTAGCTAGCGGAAACAATGAGCAGTTCTTC.

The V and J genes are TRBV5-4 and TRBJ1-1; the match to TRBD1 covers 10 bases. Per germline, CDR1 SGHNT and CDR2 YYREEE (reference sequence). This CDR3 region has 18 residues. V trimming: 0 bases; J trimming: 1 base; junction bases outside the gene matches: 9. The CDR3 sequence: CASSLDTTGGEGNTEAFF. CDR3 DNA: TGTGCCAGCAGCTTGGATACGACAGGGGGCGAAGGGAACACTGAAGCTTTCTTT.

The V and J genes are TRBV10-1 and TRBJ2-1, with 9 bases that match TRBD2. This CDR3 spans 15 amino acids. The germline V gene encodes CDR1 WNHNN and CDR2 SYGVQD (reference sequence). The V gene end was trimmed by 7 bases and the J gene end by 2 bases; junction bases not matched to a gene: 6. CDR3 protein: CASTWASGAYNEQFF. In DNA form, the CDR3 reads TGCGCCAGCACATGGGCTAGCGGGGCCTACAATGAGCAGTTCTTC.

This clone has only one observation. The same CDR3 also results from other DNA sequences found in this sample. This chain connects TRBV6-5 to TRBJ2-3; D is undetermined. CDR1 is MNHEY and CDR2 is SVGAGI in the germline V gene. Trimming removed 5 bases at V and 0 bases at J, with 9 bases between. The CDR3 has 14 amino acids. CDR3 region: CASSPRASTDTQYF. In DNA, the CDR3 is TGTGCCAGCAGTCCACGGGCAAGCACAGATACGCAGTATTTT.

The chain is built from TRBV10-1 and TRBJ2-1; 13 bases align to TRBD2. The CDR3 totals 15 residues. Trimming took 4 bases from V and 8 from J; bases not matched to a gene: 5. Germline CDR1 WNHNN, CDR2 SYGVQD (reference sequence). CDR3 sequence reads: CASSVGTSGTDEQFF. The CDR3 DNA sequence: TGCGCCAGCAGTGTAGGGACTAGCGGGACAGATGAGCAGTTCTTC.

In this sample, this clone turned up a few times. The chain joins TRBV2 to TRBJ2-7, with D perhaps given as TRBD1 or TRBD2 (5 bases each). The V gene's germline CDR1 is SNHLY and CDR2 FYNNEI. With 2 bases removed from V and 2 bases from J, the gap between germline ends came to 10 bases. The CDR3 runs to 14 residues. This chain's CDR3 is CASSESQGPYEQYF. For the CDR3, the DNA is TGTGCCAGCAGTGAAAGCCAGGGACCCTACGAGCAGTACTTC.

CDR3 sequence reads: CASSPREEGGGYTF. The CDR3 region has the DNA TGTGCCAGCAGCCCCAGGGAAGAAGGGGGCGGCTACACCTTC. V is TRBV13 and J is TRBJ1-2, with TRBD1 matching 7 bases. Germline V lookup: CDR1 PRHDT, CDR2 FYEKMQ (reference sequence). V lost 5 bases and J lost 8; bases outside the gene matches: 11. The CDR3 runs 14 residues.

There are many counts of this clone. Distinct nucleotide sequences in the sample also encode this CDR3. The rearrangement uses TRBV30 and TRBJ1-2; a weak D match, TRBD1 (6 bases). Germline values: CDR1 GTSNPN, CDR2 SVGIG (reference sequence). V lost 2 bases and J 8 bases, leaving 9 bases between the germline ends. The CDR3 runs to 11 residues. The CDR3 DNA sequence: TGTGCCTGGAGTTGGGGGGGCGGCTACACCTTC. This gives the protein CAWSWGGGYTF. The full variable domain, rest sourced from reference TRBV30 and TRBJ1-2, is SQTIHQWPATLVQPVGSPLSLECTVEGTSNPNLYWYRQAAGRGLQLLFYSVGIGQISSEVPQNLSASRPQDRQFILSSKKLLLSDSGFYLCAWSWGGGYTFGSGTRLTVV.

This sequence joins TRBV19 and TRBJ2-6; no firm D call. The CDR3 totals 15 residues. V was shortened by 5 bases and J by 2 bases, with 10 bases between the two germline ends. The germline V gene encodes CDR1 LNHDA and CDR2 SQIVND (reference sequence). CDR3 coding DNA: TGTGCCAGTAGTCTCCCGGGCGCTGGGGCCAACGTCCTGACTTTC. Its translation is CASSLPGAGANVLTF.

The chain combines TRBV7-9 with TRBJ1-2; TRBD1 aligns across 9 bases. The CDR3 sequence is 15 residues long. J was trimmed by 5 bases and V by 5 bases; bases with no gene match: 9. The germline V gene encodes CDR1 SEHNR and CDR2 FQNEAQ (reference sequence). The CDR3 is CASSGTGTGSYGYTF. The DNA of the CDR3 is TGTGCCAGCAGCGGCACCGGGACAGGGTCATATGGCTACACCTTC.

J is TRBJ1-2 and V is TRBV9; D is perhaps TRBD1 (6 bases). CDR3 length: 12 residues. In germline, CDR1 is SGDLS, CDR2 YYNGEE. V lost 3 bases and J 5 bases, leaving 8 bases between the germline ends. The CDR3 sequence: CASSEGGYGYTF. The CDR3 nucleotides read TGTGCCAGCAGCGAAGGGGGGTATGGCTACACCTTC. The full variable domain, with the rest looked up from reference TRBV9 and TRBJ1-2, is DSGVTQTPKHLITATGQRVTLRCSPRSGDLSVYWYQQSLDQGLQFLIQYYNGEERAKGNILERFSAQQFPDLHSELNLSSLELGDSALYFCASSEGGYGYTFGSGTRLTVV.

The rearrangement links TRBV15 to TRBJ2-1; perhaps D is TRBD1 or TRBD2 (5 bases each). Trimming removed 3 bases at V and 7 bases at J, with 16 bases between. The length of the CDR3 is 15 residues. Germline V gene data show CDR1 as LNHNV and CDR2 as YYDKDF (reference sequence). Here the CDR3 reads CATSRVPGPPNEQFF. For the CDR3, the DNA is TGTGCCACCAGCAGGGTCCCGGGACCACCTAATGAGCAGTTCTTC. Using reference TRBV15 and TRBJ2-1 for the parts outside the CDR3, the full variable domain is DAMVIQNPRYQVTQFGKPVTLSCSQTLNHNVMYWYQQKSSQAPKLLFHYYDKDFNNEADTPDNFQSRRPNTSFCFLDIRSPGLGDTAMYLCATSRVPGPPNEQFFGPGTRLTVL.

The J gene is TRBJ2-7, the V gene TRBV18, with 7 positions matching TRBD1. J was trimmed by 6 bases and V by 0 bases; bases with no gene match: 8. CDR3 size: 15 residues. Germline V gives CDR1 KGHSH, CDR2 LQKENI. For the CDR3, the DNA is TGTGCCAGCTCACCACCCGACAGGGTGGGGCGCGAGCAGTACTTC. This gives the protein CASSPPDRVGREQYF.

The CDR3: CASSEALPSRGGELFF. CDR3 bases: TGTGCCAGCAGTGAAGCGCTTCCCTCGCGTGGCGGGGAGCTGTTTTTT. The V and J genes are TRBV2 and TRBJ2-2; D is uncertain. V gave up 0 bases and J gave up 7 bases, with 15 bases separating them. CDR1 is SNHLY and CDR2 is FYNNEI in the germline V gene. The CDR3 sequence is 16 residues long.